Listed below are T cell receptor beta chains from one sample, sequenced in a study of immune characterization of retroperitoneal liposarcoma. MiXCR, run by TCRdb on the PCR reads, gives a single entry per CDR3 protein. The sample has 9,000 to 13,000 distinct CDR3 sequences; about a quarter are singletons. The sequenced sample consisted of tumor tissue. Source of these receptors: a male donor with retroperitoneal liposarcoma. Both conserved end residues are part of each CDR3. A D gene is named only where the DNA matches it firmly. Size values are once, few and many counts, or a class for expanded clones, and some rows have none.

>medium-sized|TRBD2|TRBV6-1|TRBJ2-7
TGTGCCAGCGGACTAGCCCTCGAGCAGTACTTC
CASGLALEQYF
>.|.|TRBV6-1|TRBJ1-4
TGTGCCAGCAGTTCATTCCATTCCACGGGGACAAATGAAAAACTGTTTTTT
CASSSFHSTGTNEKLFF
>many|.|TRBV6-6|TRBJ2-7
TGTGCCAGCAGTTACTCTGGCGGGACTTCCTACGAGCAGTACTTC
CASSYSGGTSYEQYF
>.|TRBD1|TRBV12-3/TRBV12-4|TRBJ2-1
TGTGCCAGCAGACAAGGGACAGTATACAATGAGCAGTTCTTC
CASRQGTVYNEQFF
>many|.|TRBV6-1|TRBJ1-6
TGTGCCAGCAGCAAAACAGGATCACCCCTCCACTTT
CASSKTGSPLHF
>many|.|TRBV7-8|TRBJ2-2
TGTGCCAGCAGCTCAACCTCCTCCGGGGGAAAAACCGGGGAGCTGTTTTTT
CASSSTSSGGKTGELFF
>few|TRBD1|TRBV7-6|TRBJ2-4
TGTGCCAGCAGCTTGGAACCGGGACAGGGGGCTTTTGAGCAGTACTTC
CASSLEPGQGAFEQYF
>many|.|TRBV6-1|TRBJ2-7
TGTGCCAGCCAGACGGTTAACAATGAGCAGTACTTC
CASQTVNNEQYF
>.|TRBD1|TRBV6-1|TRBJ1-2
TGTGCCAGTAGCCGCCGGGACAGCCTCCGCATCTATGGCTACACCTTC
CASSRRDSLRIYGYTF
>.|.|TRBV6-5|TRBJ1-5
TGTGCCAGCAGTGACGAAGTAGTATCTAATCAGCCCCAGCATTTT
CASSDEVVSNQPQHF
>.|.|TRBV7-3|TRBJ2-1
TGTGCCAGCAGCTTAGGGGCCCTAAATGAGCAGTTCTTC
CASSLGALNEQFF
>.|TRBD2|TRBV10-2|TRBJ2-7
TGCGCCAGCAGTGAGGAGCTAGCGGGATTGTACGAGCAGTACTTC
CASSEELAGLYEQYF
>many|.|TRBV7-2|TRBJ2-1
TGTGCCAGCAGCTGGGGCGGTGAGCAGTTCTTC
CASSWGGEQFF
>many|TRBD1|TRBV6-5|TRBJ1-2
TGTGCCAGCAGTTACTCAGCTCAGGGGGCCGGTTATGGCTACACCTTC
CASSYSAQGAGYGYTF
>many|.|TRBV6-1|TRBJ1-3
TGTGCCAGCAGAGACCGTGGAGGAGACTCTGGAAACACCATATATTTT
CASRDRGGDSGNTIYF
>many|TRBD2|TRBV12-3/TRBV12-4|TRBJ2-5
TGTGCCAGCAGTTTCAGGGCGGGGGGAGGGACCCAGTACTTC
CASSFRAGGGTQYF
>few|.|TRBV6-1|TRBJ2-2
TGTGCCAGCAGTGAACTCCGGGGGACCGGGGAGCTGTTTTTT
CASSELRGTGELFF
>.|TRBD1|TRBV6-6|TRBJ2-1
TGTGCCAGCAGTTACGGGACAGGGGTCTCCAATGAGCAGTTCTTC
CASSYGTGVSNEQFF
>medium-sized|TRBD2|TRBV6-1|TRBJ2-7
TGTGCCAGCAGCGAAAGGGGCGGGGGGAGCTCCTACGAGCAGTACTTC
CASSERGGGSSYEQYF
>medium-sized|.|TRBV6-1|TRBJ2-1
TGTGCCAGCAGCACGTTAAGGGGTGCGGAGCAGTTCTTC
CASSTLRGAEQFF
>.|.|TRBV6-8|TRBJ1-5
TGTGCCAGCAGTTATGGGGGGCACAATCAGCCCCAGCATTTT
CASSYGGHNQPQHF
>few|.|TRBV6-1|TRBJ1-1
TGTGCCAGCAGCTCCCTATCCCTAACTGAAGCTTTCTTT
CASSSLSLTEAFF
>.|.|TRBV6-6|TRBJ1-1
TGTGCCAGCAGTGACCAGGGTTGGTGGACTGAAGCTTTCTTT
CASSDQGWWTEAFF
>many|TRBD2|TRBV6-1|TRBJ2-1
TGTGCCAGCAGTTTTGGACTAGCGGCAGGAGATGAGCAGTTCTTC
CASSFGLAAGDEQFF
>few|.|TRBV11-2|TRBJ2-3
TGTGCCAGCAGGCTCCAAATAACGGGGGGCACAGATACGCAGTATTTT
CASRLQITGGTDTQYF
>.|.|TRBV7-2|TRBJ2-7
TGTGCCAGCAGCTTAGCACCCCCCCACGAGCAGTACTTC
CASSLAPPHEQYF
>.|.|TRBV7-2|TRBJ1-5
TGTGCCAGCAGCTTAGCTCCGGGGAGCAATCAGCCCCAGCATTTT
CASSLAPGSNQPQHF
>.|.|TRBV4-1|TRBJ1-5
TGCGCCAGCAGCCAAGATAGAGGAGGTCATCAGCCCCAGCATTTT
CASSQDRGGHQPQHF